The T cell receptor (beta chain) under discussion was sequenced for a study of CD8+ T cells in alopecia areata. Treatment in this sample: oral pan-JAK inhibitor, 5-10 mg twice daily. Peripheral blood, together with lesional scalp punch biopsies, was collected from alopecia areata patients. The CDR3 consists of 16 residues. With 3 bases removed from V and 4 bases from J, the gap between germline ends came to 19 bases. Per the germline V gene, CDR1 is SGHNT and CDR2 is YYREEE (reference sequence). Reverse transcription of extracted RNA yielded cDNA, which provided the sequencing template. Sequencing used immunoSEQ multiplex PCR; TCRdb keeps in-frame clones, though not all of them. The sample lists over 150,000 clones; roughly 61% were seen once. This clone was found a few times.

Sequenced material: CD8+ T cells sorted from blood, taken at week 24, from a patient treated with tofacitinib. The receptor was derived from a human donor with alopecia areata. The rearrangement joins TRBV5-4 to TRBJ2-5; D not resolved. CDR3 bases: TGTGCCAGCAGCTGGCGGCTCCGCGATAGAGTAGAGACCCAGTACTTC. Its protein product is CASSWRLRDRVETQYF.